These 5 T cell receptor beta chains were sequenced from one sample in a study of OX40 agonist ivuxolimab in advanced cancers. Assay: immunoSEQ multiplex PCR; the TCRdb copy retains only in-frame clones and omits some. Here the sample spans tens of thousands of clones, around 90% being singletons. The source material was CD4+ or CD8+ T cells sorted from blood, sampled in a trial of the OX40 agonist ivuxolimab. The source is an adult with an advanced solid tumor such as melanoma, head and neck, liver or kidney cancer.

The V call is TRBV11-3, the J call TRBJ2-3; TRBD2 aligns across 7 bases. V lost 4 bases and J lost 1; bases outside the gene matches: 14. Germline loops: CDR1 SGHNT, CDR2 YENEEA. This CDR3 has 18 amino acids. This CDR3 is CASSSAVLAAGGTDTQYF. DNA for the CDR3: TGTGCCAGCAGCTCAGCAGTATTAGCGGCGGGGGGCACAGATACGCAGTATTTT.

The V and J genes are TRBV5-5 and TRBJ2-7, with D tentatively TRBD2 (6 bases). The CDR3 totals 15 residues. Deletions cut 2 bases from V and 0 bases from J, with 12 bases between. Germline lookup yields CDR1 SGHKS and CDR2 YYEKEE (reference sequence). The CDR3, as DNA: TGTGCCAGCAGCTTAGGTCTGACTAGCTCCTACGAGCAGTACTTC. Residues: CASSLGLTSSYEQYF.

The chain uses TRBV7-9 and TRBJ1-2; 10 nucleotides agree with TRBD1. This CDR3 comprises 14 residues. The germline gives CDR1 SEHNR, CDR2 FQNEAQ (reference sequence). The junction had 8 bases not matched to a gene; V was cut back by 5 bases and J by 8 bases. CDR3 loop: CASSRDRGSGGYTF. For the CDR3, the DNA is TGTGCCAGCAGCCGGGACAGGGGTTCGGGCGGCTACACCTTC. The variable domain in full, completed from reference TRBV7-9 and TRBJ1-2, reads DTGVSQNPRHKITKRGQNVTFRCDPISEHNRLYWYRQTLGQGPEFLTYFQNEAQLEKSRLLSDRFSAERPKGSFSTLEIQRTEQGDSAMYLCASSRDRGSGGYTFGSGTRLTVV.

Here the CDR3 reads CASLAPNQETQYF. CDR3 nucleotides: TGTGCCAGCCTAGCGCCTAACCAAGAGACCCAGTACTTC. This chain connects TRBV28 to TRBJ2-5; tentatively, D is TRBD2 (6 bases). Germline CDR1 reads MDHEN; CDR2 reads SYDVKM. The V end was cut by 8 bases, the J end by 0 bases, with 10 bases between. The CDR3 length is 13 residues.

The chain joins TRBV11-3 to TRBJ2-7, with a tentative D call TRBD2 (6 bases). Between the trimmed V and J ends, which lost 4 bases and 5 bases, there was a span of 24 bases. CDR3 length: 17 amino acids. CDR1 is SGHNT and CDR2 is YENEEA in the germline V gene. Here the CDR3 reads CASSSPGETIRVHEQYF. The CDR3 DNA sequence: TGTGCCAGCAGCTCACCGGGAGAAACCATTAGAGTCCACGAGCAGTACTTC. Full variable domain (rest looked up from reference TRBV11-3 and TRBJ2-7): EAGVVQSPRYKIIEKKQPVAFWCNPISGHNTLYWYLQNLGQGPELLIRYENEEAVDDSQLPKDRFSAERLKGVDSTLKIQPAELGDSAVYLCASSSPGETIRVHEQYFGPGTRLTVT.